This T cell receptor beta chain was observed in a study of identical twins. Germline CDR1 reads DFQATT; CDR2 reads SNEGSKA (reference sequence). V lost 3 bases, J lost 2 bases, and 6 bases lay in between. The CDR3 spans 12 residues. TCRdb re-called the 5' RACE reads through MiXCR, storing one row per CDR3 protein. The sample lists 500,000 to 700,000 distinct CDR3 sequences, roughly 7.2% occurring once. This clonotype was detected only a few times. The antigen remains undetermined. The study's findings and limits: Twins shared out-of-frame alpha sequences with excess low generation probability. Zero-insertion findings could be partly confounded by invariant cells (MAIT and iNKT cells). Out-of-frame TCR alpha sharing in monozygotic twins exceeded recombination model predictions. The degree of excess twin sharing was weaker in beta out-of-frame sequences.

The same sample was also used in a study of yellow fever vaccine responses in identical twins.

This clonotype originated in a woman under 30 in good health. The sample was PBMCs. The chain recombines TRBV20-1 with TRBJ2-3, with D uncertain. CDR3 amino acids: CSASSNTDTQYF. Written as DNA, the CDR3 is TGCAGTGCTAGTTCGAACACAGATACGCAGTATTTT.